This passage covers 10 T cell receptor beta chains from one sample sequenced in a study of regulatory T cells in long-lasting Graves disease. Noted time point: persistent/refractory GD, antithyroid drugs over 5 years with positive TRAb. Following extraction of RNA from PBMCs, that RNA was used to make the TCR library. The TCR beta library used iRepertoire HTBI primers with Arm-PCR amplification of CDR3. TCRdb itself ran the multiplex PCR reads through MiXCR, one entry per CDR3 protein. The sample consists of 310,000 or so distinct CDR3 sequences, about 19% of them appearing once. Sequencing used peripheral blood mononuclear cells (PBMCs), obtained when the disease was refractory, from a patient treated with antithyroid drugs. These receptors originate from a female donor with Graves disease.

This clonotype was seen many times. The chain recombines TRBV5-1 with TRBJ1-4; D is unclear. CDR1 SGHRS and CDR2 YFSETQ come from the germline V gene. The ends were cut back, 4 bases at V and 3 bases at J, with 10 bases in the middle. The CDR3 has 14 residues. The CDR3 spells CASSPRWANEKLFF. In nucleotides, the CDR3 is TGCGCCAGCAGCCCGAGGTGGGCTAATGAAAAACTGTTTTTT. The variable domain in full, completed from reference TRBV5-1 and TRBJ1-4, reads KAGVTQTPRYLIKTRGQQVTLSCSPISGHRSVSWYQQTPGQGLQFLFEYFSETQRNKGNFPGRFSGRQFSNSRSEMNVSTLELGDSALYLCASSPRWANEKLFFGSGTQLSVL.

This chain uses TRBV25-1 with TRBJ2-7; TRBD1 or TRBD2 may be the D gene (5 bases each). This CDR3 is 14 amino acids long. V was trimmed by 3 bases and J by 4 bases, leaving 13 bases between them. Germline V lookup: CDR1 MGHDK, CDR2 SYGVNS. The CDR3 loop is CASSEGVRTYEQYF. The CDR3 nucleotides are TGTGCCAGCAGTGAGGGGGTAAGGACGTACGAGCAGTACTTC.

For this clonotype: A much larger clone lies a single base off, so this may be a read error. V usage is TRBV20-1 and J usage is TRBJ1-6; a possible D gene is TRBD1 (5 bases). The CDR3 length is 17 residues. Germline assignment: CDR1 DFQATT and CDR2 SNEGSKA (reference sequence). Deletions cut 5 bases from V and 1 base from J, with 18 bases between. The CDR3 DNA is TGCAGTGCTCCCACCATGGGGGACGTATCCTATAATTCACCCCTCCACTTT. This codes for CSAPTMGDVSYNSPLHF.

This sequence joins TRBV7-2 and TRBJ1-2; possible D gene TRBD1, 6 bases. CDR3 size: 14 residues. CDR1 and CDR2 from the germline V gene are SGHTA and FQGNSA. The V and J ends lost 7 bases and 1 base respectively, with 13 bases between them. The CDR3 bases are TGTGCCAGCACCATTTTACAGGGTAACTATGGCTACACCTTC. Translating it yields CASTILQGNYGYTF. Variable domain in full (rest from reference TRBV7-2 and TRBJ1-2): GAGVSQSPSNKVTEKGKDVELRCDPISGHTALYWYRQSLGQGLEFLIYFQGNSAPDKSGLPSDRFSAERTGGSVSTLTIQRTQQEDSAVYLCASTILQGNYGYTFGSGTRLTVV.

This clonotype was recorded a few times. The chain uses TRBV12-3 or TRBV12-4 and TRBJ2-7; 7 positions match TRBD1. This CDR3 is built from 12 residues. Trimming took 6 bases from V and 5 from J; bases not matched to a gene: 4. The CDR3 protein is CASRYRGNEQYF. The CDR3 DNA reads TGTGCCAGCAGGTACAGGGGCAACGAGCAGTACTTC.

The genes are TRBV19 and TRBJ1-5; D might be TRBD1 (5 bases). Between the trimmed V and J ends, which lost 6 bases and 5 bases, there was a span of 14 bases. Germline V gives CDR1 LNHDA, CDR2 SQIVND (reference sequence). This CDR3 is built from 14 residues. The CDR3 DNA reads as TGTGCCAGTAGGGGGCAGGGATTCTATCAGCCCCAGCATTTT. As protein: CASRGQGFYQPQHF.

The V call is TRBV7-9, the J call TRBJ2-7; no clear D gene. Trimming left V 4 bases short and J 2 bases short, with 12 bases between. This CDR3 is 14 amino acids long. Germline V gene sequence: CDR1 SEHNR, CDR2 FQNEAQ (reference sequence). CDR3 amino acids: CASSWIGYTYEQYF. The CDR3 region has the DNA TGTGCCAGCAGCTGGATAGGGTATACCTACGAGCAGTACTTC.

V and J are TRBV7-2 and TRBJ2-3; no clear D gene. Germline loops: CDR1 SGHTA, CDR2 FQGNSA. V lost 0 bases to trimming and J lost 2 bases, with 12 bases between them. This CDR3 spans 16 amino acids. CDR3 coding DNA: TGTGCCAGCAGCTTAGCGGTTCAAGTGAACACAGATACGCAGTATTTT. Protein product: CASSLAVQVNTDTQYF.

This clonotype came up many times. In nucleotides, the CDR3 is TGTGCCAGCAGCAAAACGGGGGACAGCCACGAGCAGTACTTC. It translates to CASSKTGDSHEQYF. The V and J genes are TRBV7-3 and TRBJ2-7; D might be TRBD1 (7 bases). Between the trimmed V and J ends, which lost 5 bases and 5 bases, there was a span of 16 bases. CDR1 SGHTA and CDR2 FQGTGA come from the germline V gene. The CDR3 runs 14 residues.

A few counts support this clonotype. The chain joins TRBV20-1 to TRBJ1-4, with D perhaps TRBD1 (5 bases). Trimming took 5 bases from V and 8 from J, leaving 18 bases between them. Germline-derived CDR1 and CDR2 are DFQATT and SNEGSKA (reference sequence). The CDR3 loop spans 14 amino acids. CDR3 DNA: TGCAGTGCTCCGAGGGGCCGCCGGGGAGAAAAACTGTTTTTT. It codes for CSAPRGRRGEKLFF.